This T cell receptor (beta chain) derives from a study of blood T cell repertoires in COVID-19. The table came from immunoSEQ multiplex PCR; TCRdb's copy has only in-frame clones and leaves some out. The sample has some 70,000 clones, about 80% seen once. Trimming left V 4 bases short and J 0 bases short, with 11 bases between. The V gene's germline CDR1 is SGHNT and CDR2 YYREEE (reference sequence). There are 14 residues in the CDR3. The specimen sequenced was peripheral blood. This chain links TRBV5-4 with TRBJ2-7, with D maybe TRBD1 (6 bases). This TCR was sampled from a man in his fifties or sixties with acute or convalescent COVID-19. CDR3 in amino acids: CASSLDRSSYEQYF. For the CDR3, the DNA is TGTGCCAGCAGCCTCGACAGGAGCTCCTACGAGCAGTACTTC.